The clone carrying this T cell receptor beta chain came up many times. Its specificity is unknown. This sample is part of a study of T cells in Graves' hyperthyroidism and ophthalmopathy. Study-wide background: Peripheral blood was taken when the disease was first diagnosed, before any treatment began. Study results and limitations: Progression to ophthalmopathy was predicted a median of 6.5 months early.

Clinical symptoms, serum thyroxine, TRAb, thyroid ultrasound and orbital computed tomography established diagnosis. The CDR3 has 15 residues. Trimming took 3 bases from V and 0 from J, leaving 12 bases between them. Amplification of TCR beta CDR3 regions used RNA as the template. HTBI primers were the set used in a first-round RT-PCR of the TCR CDR3. TCRdb analysed the multiplex PCR reads with MiXCR anew, one entry per CDR3 protein. The sample lists fewer than 650,000 distinct CDR3 sequences; about 15% were seen once. This TCR came from a woman aged 40 to 50 with Graves' ophthalmopathy. The specimen sequenced was blood. The chain carries TRBV12-3 or TRBV12-4 and TRBJ2-7; a weak D match, TRBD2 (6 bases). The CDR3 loop reads CASSFAGLSSYEQYF. CDR3 bases: TGTGCCAGCAGTTTCGCGGGGCTCAGCTCCTACGAGCAGTACTTC.